The source of this TCR beta chain is a study of shared clonotypes between healthy human individuals. Looking at the study overall: The people who gave samples were a couple of women and three men aged 18 to 49. Researchers assigned three CD4 naive, three CD4 memory, two CD8 naive and one CD8 memory plate to each donor. Study findings and constraints: In a few donors, roughly 5.2% of naive CD4 clonotypes appeared in common.

V shed 0 bases, J shed 1 base, and the junction held 9 bases outside the gene matches. Germline values: CDR1 SGHRS, CDR2 YFSETQ. The CDR3 length is 17 residues. About this clone: Its matching antigen is unknown.

The data were produced by immunoSEQ multiplex PCR, yet TCRdb's version contains in-frame clones alone and is incomplete. The repertoire includes about 670,000 clones, approximately 75% of them detected once, and approximately 1.8% sits in the top ten. The source material was memory CD4+ T cells sorted from blood. The subset was: CD45RA-negative fraction. The sequence was obtained from a woman in her twenties or thirties in good health. This chain uses TRBV5-1 with TRBJ2-7; TRBD1 matches 8 bases. CDR3 amino acids: CASSLALRHRGSYEQYF. The CDR3 DNA reads as TGCGCCAGCAGCTTGGCCTTACGGCACAGGGGGTCCTACGAGCAGTACTTC.